The 31 T cell receptor beta chains in this list originate from one sample, sequenced in a study of cytomegalovirus exposure and HLA in healthy donors. PCR was performed using 60 Vbeta and 13 Jbeta primers. Here immunoSEQ multiplex PCR was the method, and the copy in TCRdb shows in-frame clones only, minus some. The sample has some 130,000 clones, about 85% seen once. The sequencing input was PBMCs. These TCRs come from a female donor in good health and CMV-seronegative.

The CDR3 reads CASSLGLAGARQYEQFF. CDR3 in DNA: TGTGCCAGCAGCCTCGGACTAGCGGGAGCACGTCAATATGAGCAGTTCTTC. The chain combines TRBV5-4 with TRBJ2-1, with 13 bases identical to TRBD2. V shed 4 bases and J 8 bases; nucleotides not matched to a gene: 12. The germline V gene encodes CDR1 SGHNT and CDR2 YYREEE (reference sequence). The CDR3 contains 17 residues.

The J gene is TRBJ1-3, the V gene TRBV11-2, with 8 bases fitting TRBD1. Losses at the gene ends were 3 bases for V and 3 bases for J; bases not matched to a gene: 4. Per the germline V gene, CDR1 is SGHAT and CDR2 is FQNNGV. There are 15 residues in the CDR3. CDR3 coding DNA: TGTGCCAGCAGCTTCGGACAGGGTGGTGGAAACACCATATATTTT. Translation: CASSFGQGGGNTIYF.

The rearrangement uses TRBV19 and TRBJ2-1, with 7 positions matching TRBD2. Germline V gene lookup returns CDR1 LNHDA and CDR2 SQIVND (reference sequence). The CDR3 totals 15 residues. The trim removed 3 bases at V and 7 bases at J, leaving 9 bases unmatched. The CDR3 region is CASSIRGGRKNEQFF. The CDR3 bases are TGTGCCAGTAGTATCCGGGGCGGGAGAAAGAATGAGCAGTTCTTC.

This clone was recorded a few times. The chain has TRBV5-6 and TRBJ2-7; no firm D call. The CDR3 is 12 amino acids. Germline V CDR1 and CDR2: SGHDT, YYEEEE. Trimming removed 2 bases from V and 6 bases from J, with 9 bases in between. The CDR3 here is CASSFSWSEQYF. The CDR3 DNA sequence: TGTGCCAGCAGCTTCTCCTGGAGCGAGCAGTACTTC.

The rearrangement joins TRBV5-4 to TRBJ2-1; 8 bases map to TRBD2. There are 17 residues in the CDR3. Germline CDR1 SGHNT, CDR2 YYREEE (reference sequence). V dropped 4 bases and J dropped 7; count of bases not matched to a gene: 16. The CDR3 sequence is CASSPSLGGGIANEQFF. For the CDR3, the DNA is TGTGCCAGCAGCCCATCTTTGGGCGGGGGGATTGCAAATGAGCAGTTCTTC.

The DNA of the CDR3 is TGTGCCAGCAGCCGACTCCTGTATGAGCAGTTCTTC. Amino acids: CASSRLLYEQFF. This chain joins TRBV11-2 and TRBJ2-1; D unresolved. The CDR3 is 12 amino acids. The germline CDR1 and CDR2 sequences are SGHAT and FQNNGV. Trimming shortened V by 5 bases and J by 8 bases, and 10 bases separated the two germline ends.

DNA of the CDR3: TGCGCCAGCAGAGGGGGTTTGGGCTATTCGAACACTGAAGCTTTCTTT. Translation: CASRGGLGYSNTEAFF. The chain recombines TRBV5-1 with TRBJ1-1; D is possibly TRBD1 (6 bases). This CDR3 is 16 amino acids long. V lost 5 bases to trimming and J lost 1 base, with 18 bases between them. Germline lookup yields CDR1 SGHRS and CDR2 YFSETQ. The whole variable domain, filled in from reference TRBV5-1 and TRBJ1-1, reads KAGVTQTPRYLIKTRGQQVTLSCSPISGHRSVSWYQQTPGQGLQFLFEYFSETQRNKGNFPGRFSGRQFSNSRSEMNVSTLELGDSALYLCASRGGLGYSNTEAFFGQGTRLTVV.

V gene TRBV5-1 combines with J gene TRBJ2-2; 8 bases align to TRBD1. CDR3 size: 16 residues. The germline V gene encodes CDR1 SGHRS and CDR2 YFSETQ. With V trimmed by 1 base and J by 2 bases, 4 bases remained unmatched. The CDR3 DNA reads as TGCGCCAGCAGCTTGTCAGGGGGCAAAAACACCGGGGAGCTGTTTTTT. This translates into CASSLSGGKNTGELFF.

As regards this clone: The junction shows a germline mismatch at one end, possibly a read error. As DNA, the CDR3 is TGCGCCAGCAGCCAAGGAAGCCTAGCGGGGGCTAACAAGGAGCAGTTCTTC. Protein: CASSQGSLAGANKEQFF. The V gene is TRBV4-3, the J gene TRBJ2-1, with 10 positions matching TRBD2. Germline loops: CDR1 LGHNA, CDR2 YSLEER. This CDR3 is 17 amino acids long.

The chain joins TRBV10-3 to TRBJ2-7; 14 bases agree with TRBD2. This CDR3 is built from 18 residues. Per germline, CDR1 ENHRY and CDR2 SYGVKD. Trimming removed 1 base from V and 1 base from J; junction bases left unmatched: 6. This CDR3 reads CAISELVGTSGGSYEQYF. CDR3 nucleotide sequence: TGTGCCATCAGTGAGTTGGTAGGGACTAGCGGGGGATCCTACGAGCAGTACTTC.

This clone was seen a single time. V is TRBV5-8 and J is TRBJ1-2, with a possible D match to TRBD1 (5 bases). From germline, CDR1 is SGHTS and CDR2 YDEGEE. V was trimmed by 6 bases and J by 7 bases, leaving 19 bases between them. The CDR3 has 14 amino acids. CDR3 loop: CASNFRGIGPGYTF. CDR3 nucleotide sequence: TGTGCCAGCAACTTCCGGGGGATTGGACCTGGCTACACCTTC. The whole variable domain, filled in from reference TRBV5-8 and TRBJ1-2, reads EAGVTQSPTHLIKTRGQQATLRCSPISGHTSVYWYQQALGLGLQFLLWYDEGEERNRGNFPPRFSGRQFPNYSSELNVNALELEDSALYLCASNFRGIGPGYTFGSGTRLTVV.

The chain couples TRBV7-2 to TRBJ1-1; 7 bases align to TRBD1. The CDR3 has 14 residues. Germline CDR1 is SGHTA and CDR2 is FQGNSA. V was pared by 10 bases and J by 3 bases, with 11 bases of the junction left unmatched. This CDR3 reads CATSRQGGYTEAFF. CDR3 nucleotide sequence: TGTGCCACCTCGAGACAGGGCGGGTACACTGAAGCTTTCTTT. Complete variable domain (other parts from reference TRBV7-2 and TRBJ1-1): GAGVSQSPSNKVTEKGKDVELRCDPISGHTALYWYRQSLGQGLEFLIYFQGNSAPDKSGLPSDRFSAERTGGSVSTLTIQRTQQEDSAVYLCATSRQGGYTEAFFGQGTRLTVV.

The chain couples TRBV9 to TRBJ2-2, with 7 bases lining up with TRBD1. Losses at the gene ends were 3 bases for V and 1 base for J; bases not matched to a gene: 12. CDR1 is SGDLS and CDR2 is YYNGEE in the germline V gene. This CDR3 has 18 amino acids. CDR3 in amino acids: CASSARPGGHKNTGELFF. The CDR3 bases are TGTGCCAGCAGCGCCCGACCAGGGGGACACAAGAACACCGGGGAGCTGTTTTTT.

This rearrangement joins TRBV9 to TRBJ2-3, with TRBD2 as a possible D gene (6 bases). The germline V gene encodes CDR1 SGDLS and CDR2 YYNGEE. The CDR3 consists of 14 residues. Trimming pared 6 bases from V and 0 bases from J, leaving 11 bases between. Here the CDR3 DNA reads TGTGCCAGCAACGGCGGGGCAAGCACAGATACGCAGTATTTT. As protein: CASNGGASTDTQYF.

This clone appeared a single time. V and J are TRBV10-3 and TRBJ1-4; weak D call: TRBD1 (5 bases). Trimming removed 3 bases at V and 8 bases at J, with 10 bases between. The CDR3 has 13 residues. From germline, CDR1 is ENHRY and CDR2 SYGVKD. The CDR3 sequence: CAISDREGEKLFF. The CDR3 DNA reads as TGTGCCATCAGTGACAGGGAGGGAGAAAAACTGTTTTTT.

The V gene is TRBV7-2, the J gene TRBJ2-3, with D possibly TRBD2 on 6 matching bases. The V and J ends lost 3 bases and 1 base respectively, with 14 bases between them. Germline lookup yields CDR1 SGHTA and CDR2 FQGNSA. The CDR3 has 16 amino acids. The CDR3 here is CASSFPSPGGTDTQYF. The DNA of the CDR3 is TGTGCCAGCAGCTTCCCGTCCCCGGGGGGCACAGATACGCAGTATTTT. The full variable domain, rest sourced from reference TRBV7-2 and TRBJ2-3, is GAGVSQSPSNKVTEKGKDVELRCDPISGHTALYWYRQSLGQGLEFLIYFQGNSAPDKSGLPSDRFSAERTGGSVSTLTIQRTQQEDSAVYLCASSFPSPGGTDTQYFGPGTRLTVL.

This clone was detected only a few times. The J gene is TRBJ2-7, the V gene TRBV19; 16 bases fit TRBD2. Trimming cost V 5 bases and J 7 bases; bases outside gene matches: 8. The CDR3 length is 16 residues. Germline loops: CDR1 LNHDA, CDR2 SQIVND (reference sequence). The CDR3 DNA sequence: TGTGCCAGTAGTTGGGGGACTAGCGGGAGGGCCGAGGAGCAGTACTTC. Translating it yields CASSWGTSGRAEEQYF.

V is TRBV6-6 and J is TRBJ2-1; the match to TRBD2 covers 9 bases. The CDR3 totals 15 residues. Germline trimming cut 8 bases from V and 9 bases from J; bases unmatched to any gene: 14. Germline V gene data show CDR1 as MNHNY and CDR2 as SVGAGI (reference sequence). The CDR3 DNA sequence: TGTGCCAGCTCCCCCCAGGGTAGCGGGAGAACTGAGCAGTTCTTC. Translated: CASSPQGSGRTEQFF.

V gene TRBV19 combines with J gene TRBJ2-5; D uncertain. Germline CDR1 reads LNHDA; CDR2 reads SQIVND (reference sequence). Trimming removed 5 bases from V and 4 bases from J, with 11 bases in between. CDR3 length: 13 amino acids. CDR3 DNA sequence: TGTGCCAGTAGTCCCGGGTCGCGAGAGACCCAGTACTTC. Translated: CASSPGSRETQYF.

The rearrangement uses TRBV18 and TRBJ2-1, with TRBD1 matching over 9 bases. The CDR3 runs to 18 residues. Per germline, CDR1 KGHSH and CDR2 LQKENI. V dropped 2 bases and J dropped 6; count of bases not matched to a gene: 14. CDR3 sequence: CASSPYPLDRGYSNEQFF. In DNA, the CDR3 is TGTGCCAGCTCACCATACCCCTTGGACAGGGGATATTCCAATGAGCAGTTCTTC.

This chain uses TRBV11-2 with TRBJ1-3; TRBD1 is a possible D gene (5 bases). Trimming shortened V by 0 bases and J by 9 bases, and 12 bases separated the two germline ends. Germline CDR1 reads SGHAT; CDR2 reads FQNNGV. The CDR3 is 14 amino acids. In DNA, the CDR3 is TGTGCCAGCAGCTTAGAACCAGGGTTGGGCACCATATATTTT. Encoded protein: CASSLEPGLGTIYF.

This sequence joins TRBV9 and TRBJ2-5; 8 bases agree with TRBD1. This CDR3 contains 12 residues. Germline CDR1 SGDLS, CDR2 YYNGEE. V shed 6 bases and J 10 bases; nucleotides not matched to a gene: 8. CDR3 region: CASKGVGQDQYF. The CDR3 nucleotides are TGTGCCAGCAAAGGCGTGGGACAGGACCAGTACTTC.

Worth noting for this clone: The sample holds other DNA sequences that translate to the same CDR3. The J gene is TRBJ2-3, the V gene TRBV5-1; a possible D gene is TRBD1 (6 bases). The germline V gene encodes CDR1 SGHRS and CDR2 YFSETQ. Trimming took off 2 bases at V and 3 bases at J, with 13 bases between the two ends. The CDR3 consists of 15 residues. CDR3 coding DNA: TGCGCCAGCAGCTTAACAGGGTTGAGAACAGATACGCAGTATTTT. Translating it yields CASSLTGLRTDTQYF.

This chain joins TRBV7-6 and TRBJ1-5, with 7 bases matching TRBD1. CDR1 is SGHVS, CDR2 FNYEAQ, per germline. The CDR3 has 14 amino acids. The V and J ends lost 6 bases and 2 bases, in that order; junction bases with no gene match: 4. CDR3 DNA sequence: TGTGCCAGCAGTTCCACAGGGGGCAATCAGCCCCAGCATTTT. It specifies CASSSTGGNQPQHF.

The chain joins TRBV5-1 to TRBJ2-2, with unresolved D. The germline V gene has CDR1 SGHRS and CDR2 YFSETQ. Trimming took 0 bases from V and 0 from J, leaving 9 bases between them. The CDR3 has 16 residues. DNA for the CDR3: TGCGCCAGCAGCTTGGTTGGCAGCGCGAACACCGGGGAGCTGTTTTTT. It codes for CASSLVGSANTGELFF.

The genes are TRBV14 and TRBJ2-7; D call uncertain. Germline loops: CDR1 SGHDN, CDR2 FVKESK. The CDR3 has 17 amino acids. Trimming removed 1 base from V and 6 bases from J, with 22 bases in between. DNA of the CDR3: TGTGCCAGCAGCCAAGGTATGCGGTTGTCTTTGTTCGCCGAGCAGTACTTC. It translates to CASSQGMRLSLFAEQYF.

The J gene is TRBJ2-1, the V gene TRBV4-1; the D is unclear. V was shortened by 1 base and J by 10 bases, with 8 bases between the two germline ends. CDR3 length equals 12 residues. Germline CDR1 and CDR2: MGHRA and YSYEKL. This CDR3 is CASSQVGLEQFF. The CDR3 coding sequence is TGCGCCAGCAGCCAAGTTGGGCTAGAGCAGTTCTTC.

The chain joins TRBV7-2 to TRBJ2-5, with 9 bases identical to TRBD2. The CDR3 is made up of 19 amino acids. With V trimmed by 1 base and J by 4 bases, 16 bases remained unmatched. Germline CDR1 and CDR2: SGHTA and FQGNSA. The CDR3 DNA reads TGTGCCAGCAGCTTAGGGTGGGGCGGGGGGGGTGGGATCGGAGAGACCCAGTACTTC. Translated, it gives CASSLGWGGGGGIGETQYF.

This clone was seen a handful of times. The chain has TRBV4-1 and TRBJ2-2, with 7 bases that match TRBD2. The CDR3 runs to 14 residues. V trimming: 3 bases; J trimming: 7 bases; junction bases outside the gene matches: 5. CDR1 MGHRA and CDR2 YSYEKL come from the germline V gene. The CDR3 nucleotides are TGCGCCAGCAGCCAGCCTCTAGCGGTCGGGGAGCTGTTTTTT. Amino acids: CASSQPLAVGELFF.

The V gene is TRBV5-4, the J gene TRBJ2-7; 7 nucleotides align to TRBD1. The germline gives CDR1 SGHNT, CDR2 YYREEE (reference sequence). Trimming took 7 bases from V and 4 from J; bases not matched to a gene: 8. The CDR3 runs to 13 residues. CDR3 in DNA: TGTGCCAGCGGTCGGACAGGCGCTTACGAGCAGTACTTC. Protein sequence: CASGRTGAYEQYF.

V gene TRBV6-5 combines with J gene TRBJ1-1; 7 nucleotides align to TRBD1. V shed 8 bases, J shed 6 bases, and the junction held 9 bases outside the gene matches. This CDR3 has 13 amino acids. The V gene's germline CDR1 is MNHEY and CDR2 SVGAGI. The CDR3: CASGPLTGSEAFF. The CDR3 nucleotides read TGTGCCAGCGGGCCGTTGACAGGGTCTGAAGCTTTCTTT.